The 10 T cell receptor beta chains below were found in one sample sequenced in a study of blood T cell repertoires in COVID-19. Sequencing used immunoSEQ multiplex PCR; TCRdb keeps in-frame clones, though not all of them. The sample consists of roughly 28,000 clones, 85% to 90% of them appearing once. Sequenced: peripheral blood. The receptors were gathered from a human donor in a cohort sampled during active COVID-19.

The chain carries TRBV7-8 and TRBJ2-3, with 9 bases that match TRBD2. This CDR3 is 17 amino acids long. Germline values: CDR1 SGHVS, CDR2 FQNEAQ. V lost 1 base and J lost 2; bases outside the gene matches: 7. The CDR3 sequence is CASSLGALAGHTDTQYF. The DNA of the CDR3 is TGTGCCAGCAGCTTAGGAGCCCTAGCGGGGCACACAGATACGCAGTATTTT.

Only a few counts were recorded for this clone. The chain links TRBV18 to TRBJ1-5; D is possibly TRBD1 (6 bases). This CDR3 has 13 amino acids. Germline V gene data show CDR1 as KGHSH and CDR2 as LQKENI. The V and J ends lost 3 bases and 4 bases respectively, with 7 bases between them. The CDR3 sequence is CASSPGTNQPQHF. The CDR3 coding sequence is TGTGCCAGCTCACCTGGGACAAATCAGCCCCAGCATTTT.

The chain recombines TRBV5-4 with TRBJ2-5; no clear D gene. Germline V gene lookup returns CDR1 SGHNT and CDR2 YYREEE (reference sequence). The CDR3 is 13 residues long. V lost 4 bases, J lost 0 bases, and 7 bases lay in between. The CDR3 loop is CASSQEYQETQYF. DNA for the CDR3: TGTGCCAGCAGCCAAGAGTACCAAGAGACCCAGTACTTC. The full variable domain, in which reference TRBV5-4 and TRBJ2-5 provide the parts outside the CDR3, is ETGVTQSPTHLIKTRGQQVTLRCSSQSGHNTVSWYQQALGQGPQFIFQYYREEENGRGNFPPRFSGLQFPNYSSELNVNALELDDSALYLCASSQEYQETQYFGPGTRLLVL.

The chain is built from TRBV11-2 and TRBJ2-5, with TRBD2 identical over 7 bases. The V and J ends lost 5 bases and 4 bases, in that order; junction bases with no gene match: 4. This CDR3 is 13 amino acids long. The germline CDR1 and CDR2 sequences are SGHAT and FQNNGV. The CDR3 protein is CASSDRLAETQYF. CDR3 nucleotides: TGTGCCAGCAGCGATAGACTAGCAGAGACCCAGTACTTC.

The chain uses TRBV20-1 and TRBJ2-3, with no clear D. V gave up 3 bases and J gave up 0 bases, with 10 bases separating them. The CDR3 runs 14 residues. Germline V gene lookup returns CDR1 DFQATT and CDR2 SNEGSKA (reference sequence). CDR3: CSASQQSSTDTQYF. The CDR3, as DNA: TGCAGTGCTAGTCAACAGTCTAGCACAGATACGCAGTATTTT.

This chain uses TRBV12-5 with TRBJ2-1; D remains ambiguous. The CDR3 sequence is 11 residues long. The V end was cut by 6 bases, the J end by 9 bases, with 9 bases between. Per germline, CDR1 LGHNT and CDR2 FRNRAP. The CDR3 coding sequence is TGTGCTAGTGGCCCCGACTCTGAGCAGTTCTTC. Translation: CASGPDSEQFF. Using reference TRBV12-5 and TRBJ2-1 for the parts outside the CDR3, the full variable domain is DARVTQTPRHKVTEMGQEVTMRCQPILGHNTVFWYRQTMMQGLELLAYFRNRAPLDDSGMPKDRFSAEMPDATLATLKIQPSEPRDSAVYFCASGPDSEQFFGPGTRLTVL.

The chain is built from TRBV19 and TRBJ1-1; 12 bases are a match to TRBD1. CDR1 is LNHDA, CDR2 SQIVND, per germline (reference sequence). The CDR3 contains 16 residues. V shed 4 bases and J 6 bases; nucleotides not matched to a gene: 9. The CDR3 sequence: CASSTLPGQGAAEAFF. The DNA for the CDR3 is TGTGCCAGTAGTACCCTCCCGGGACAGGGGGCCGCTGAAGCTTTCTTT.

The rearrangement links TRBV12-3 or TRBV12-4 to TRBJ1-5, with TRBD1 identical over 7 bases. This CDR3 comprises 13 residues. With V trimmed by 2 bases and J by 11 bases, 6 bases remained unmatched. Here the CDR3 DNA reads TGTGCCAGCAGTTTAACCGCAGGGGGGTCCCAGCATTTT. Translating gives CASSLTAGGSQHF.

This chain uses TRBV24-1 with TRBJ2-7; D is possibly TRBD2 (5 bases). From germline, CDR1 is KGHDR and CDR2 SFDVKD. V lost 6 bases to trimming and J lost 3 bases, with 8 bases between them. There are 12 residues in the CDR3. The CDR3 is CATSSGSYEQYF. DNA for the CDR3: TGTGCCACCAGTTCTGGGAGCTACGAGCAGTACTTC.

The chain carries TRBV18 and TRBJ2-7; 8 bases map to TRBD2. CDR3 length equals 16 residues. Germline V lookup: CDR1 KGHSH, CDR2 LQKENI. J gave up 4 bases and V 0 bases, and 8 bases lay outside the gene matches. DNA for the CDR3: TGTGCCAGCTCACCACCCTCTGTACGGGGGGGTTACGAGCAGTACTTC. Translated, it gives CASSPPSVRGGYEQYF.